Reported below is one T cell receptor (beta chain). The data belong to a study of blood T cell repertoires in COVID-19. The germline V and J ends were trimmed by 0 bases and 0 bases, with 10 bases remaining between them. Germline CDR1 and CDR2: SGDLS and YYNGEE. The CDR3 length is 16 residues. Assay: immunoSEQ multiplex PCR; the TCRdb copy retains only in-frame clones and omits some. The data hold 25,000 to 30,000 clones, with roughly 80% observed a single time. This TCR derives from a woman in her 70s with acute or convalescent COVID-19. V usage is TRBV9 and J usage is TRBJ1-5; TRBD1 might be the D (5 bases). Sequenced sample: peripheral blood. The CDR3 region has the DNA TGTGCCAGCAGCGTAGATCCGGGGGATAGCAATCAGCCCCAGCATTTT. Translated: CASSVDPGDSNQPQHF.